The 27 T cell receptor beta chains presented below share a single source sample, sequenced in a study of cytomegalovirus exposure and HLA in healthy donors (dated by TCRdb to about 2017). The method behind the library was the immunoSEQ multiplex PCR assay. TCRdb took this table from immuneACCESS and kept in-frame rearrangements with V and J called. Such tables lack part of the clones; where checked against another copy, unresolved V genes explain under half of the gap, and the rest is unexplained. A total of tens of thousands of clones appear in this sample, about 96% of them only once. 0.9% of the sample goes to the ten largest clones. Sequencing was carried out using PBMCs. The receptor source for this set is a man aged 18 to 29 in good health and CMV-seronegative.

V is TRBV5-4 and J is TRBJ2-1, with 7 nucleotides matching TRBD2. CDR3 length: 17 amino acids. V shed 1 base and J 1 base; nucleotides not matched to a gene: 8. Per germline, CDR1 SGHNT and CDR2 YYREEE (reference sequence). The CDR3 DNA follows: TGTGCCAGCAGCTTGCTGGGTGGGGAGGGGTCCTACAATGAGCAGTTCTTC. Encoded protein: CASSLLGGEGSYNEQFF.

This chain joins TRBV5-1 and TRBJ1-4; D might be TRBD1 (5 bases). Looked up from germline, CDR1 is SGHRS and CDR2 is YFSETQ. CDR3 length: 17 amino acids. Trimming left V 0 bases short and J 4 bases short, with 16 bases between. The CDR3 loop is CASSLAASTANNEKLFF. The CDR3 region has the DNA TGCGCCAGCAGCTTGGCAGCGTCGACAGCAAATAATGAAAAACTGTTTTTT.

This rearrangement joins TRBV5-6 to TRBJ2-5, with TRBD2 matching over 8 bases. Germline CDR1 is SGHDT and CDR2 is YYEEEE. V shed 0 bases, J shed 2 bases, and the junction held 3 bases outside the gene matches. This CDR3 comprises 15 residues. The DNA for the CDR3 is TGTGCCAGCAGCTTGGTACGGGAGGGTCAAGAGACCCAGTACTTC. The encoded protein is CASSLVREGQETQYF.

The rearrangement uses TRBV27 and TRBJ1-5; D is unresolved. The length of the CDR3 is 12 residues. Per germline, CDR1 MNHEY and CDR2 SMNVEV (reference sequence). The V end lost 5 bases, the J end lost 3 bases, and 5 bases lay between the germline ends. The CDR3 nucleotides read TGTGCCAGCAGTACTATCAATCAGCCCCAGCATTTT. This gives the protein CASSTINQPQHF.

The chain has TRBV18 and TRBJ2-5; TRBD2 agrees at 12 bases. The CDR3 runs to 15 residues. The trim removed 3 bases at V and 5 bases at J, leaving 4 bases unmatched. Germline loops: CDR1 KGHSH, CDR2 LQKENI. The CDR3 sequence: CASSPTSGSRETQYF. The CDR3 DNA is TGTGCCAGCTCACCGACTAGCGGGAGTCGGGAGACCCAGTACTTC.

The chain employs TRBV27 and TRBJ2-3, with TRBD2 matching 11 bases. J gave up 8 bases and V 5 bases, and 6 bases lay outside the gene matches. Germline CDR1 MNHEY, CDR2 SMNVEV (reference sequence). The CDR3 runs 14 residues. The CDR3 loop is CASSPLAGVGTQYF. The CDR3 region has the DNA TGTGCCAGCAGTCCACTAGCGGGAGTCGGTACGCAGTATTTT.

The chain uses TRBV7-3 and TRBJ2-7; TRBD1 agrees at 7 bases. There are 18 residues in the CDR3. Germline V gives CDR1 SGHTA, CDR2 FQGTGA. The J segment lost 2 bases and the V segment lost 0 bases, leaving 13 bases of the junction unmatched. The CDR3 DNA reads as TGTGCCAGCAGCTTAACCCCCGGGACAGATAAGGGTACCTACGAGCAGTACTTC. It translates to CASSLTPGTDKGTYEQYF.

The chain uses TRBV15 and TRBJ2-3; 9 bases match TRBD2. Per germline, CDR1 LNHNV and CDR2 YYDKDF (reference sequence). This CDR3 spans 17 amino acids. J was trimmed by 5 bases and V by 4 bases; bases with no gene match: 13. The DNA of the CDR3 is TGTGCCACCAGCACAGGCTGGGCTAGCGGGGATGAAGATACGCAGTATTTT. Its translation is CATSTGWASGDEDTQYF.

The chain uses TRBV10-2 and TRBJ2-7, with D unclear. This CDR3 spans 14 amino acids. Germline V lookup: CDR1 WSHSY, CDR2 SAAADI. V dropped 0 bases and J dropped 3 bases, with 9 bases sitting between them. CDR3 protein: CASSESTSLYEQYF. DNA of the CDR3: TGCGCCAGCAGTGAGTCGACATCCCTCTACGAGCAGTACTTC.

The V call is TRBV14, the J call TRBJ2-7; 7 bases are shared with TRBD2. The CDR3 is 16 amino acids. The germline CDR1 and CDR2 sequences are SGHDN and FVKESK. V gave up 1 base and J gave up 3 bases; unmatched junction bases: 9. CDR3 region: CASSQGLAAEIYEQYF. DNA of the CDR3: TGTGCCAGCAGCCAAGGGCTAGCGGCGGAGATCTACGAGCAGTACTTC.

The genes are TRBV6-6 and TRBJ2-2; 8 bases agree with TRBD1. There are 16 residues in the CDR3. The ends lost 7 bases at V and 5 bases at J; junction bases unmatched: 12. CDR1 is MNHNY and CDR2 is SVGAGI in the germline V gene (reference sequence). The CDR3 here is CASTNPGTGRTGELFF. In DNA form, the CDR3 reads TGTGCCAGCACCAACCCCGGGACAGGACGTACCGGGGAGCTGTTTTTT.

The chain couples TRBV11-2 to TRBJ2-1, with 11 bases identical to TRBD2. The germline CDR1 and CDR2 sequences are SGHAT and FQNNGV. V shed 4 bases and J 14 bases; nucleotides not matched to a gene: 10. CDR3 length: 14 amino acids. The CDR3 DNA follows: TGTGCCAGCAGCTCCCTTTTAGCGGGAGGGCCAAAGTTCTTC. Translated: CASSSLLAGGPKFF.

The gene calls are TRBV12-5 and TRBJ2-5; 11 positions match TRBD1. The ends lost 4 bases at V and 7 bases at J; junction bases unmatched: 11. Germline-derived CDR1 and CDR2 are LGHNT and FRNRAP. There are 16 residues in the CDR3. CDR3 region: CASGWAGQGAFGTQYF. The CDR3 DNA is TGTGCTAGTGGTTGGGCAGGACAGGGGGCGTTTGGGACCCAGTACTTC.

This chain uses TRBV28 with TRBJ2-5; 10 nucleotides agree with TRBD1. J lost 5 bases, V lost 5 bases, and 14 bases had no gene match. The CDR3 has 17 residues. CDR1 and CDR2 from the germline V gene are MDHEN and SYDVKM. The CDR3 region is CASSDSSGTGDLETQYF. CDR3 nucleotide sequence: TGTGCCAGCAGTGACAGCTCCGGGACAGGGGATCTTGAGACCCAGTACTTC. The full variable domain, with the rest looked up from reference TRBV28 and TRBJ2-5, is DVKVTQSSRYLVKRTGEKVFLECVQDMDHENMFWYRQDPGLGLRLIYFSYDVKMKEKGDIPEGYSVSREKKERFSLILESASTNQTSMYLCASSDSSGTGDLETQYFGPGTRLLVL.

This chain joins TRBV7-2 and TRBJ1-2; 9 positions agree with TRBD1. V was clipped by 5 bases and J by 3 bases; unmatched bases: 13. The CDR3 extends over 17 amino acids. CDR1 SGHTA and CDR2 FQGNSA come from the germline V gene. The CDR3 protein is CASSGSTGTGIDYGYTF. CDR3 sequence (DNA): TGTGCCAGCAGCGGATCGACCGGGACAGGGATAGACTATGGCTACACCTTC. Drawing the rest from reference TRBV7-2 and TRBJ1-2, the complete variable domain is GAGVSQSPSNKVTEKGKDVELRCDPISGHTALYWYRQSLGQGLEFLIYFQGNSAPDKSGLPSDRFSAERTGGSVSTLTIQRTQQEDSAVYLCASSGSTGTGIDYGYTFGSGTRLTVV.

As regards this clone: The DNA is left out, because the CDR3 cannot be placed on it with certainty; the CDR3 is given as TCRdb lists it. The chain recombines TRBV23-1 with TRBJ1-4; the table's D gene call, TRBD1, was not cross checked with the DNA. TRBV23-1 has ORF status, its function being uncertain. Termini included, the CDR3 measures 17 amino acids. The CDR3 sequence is CASNTRTGGKEVKNCFF.

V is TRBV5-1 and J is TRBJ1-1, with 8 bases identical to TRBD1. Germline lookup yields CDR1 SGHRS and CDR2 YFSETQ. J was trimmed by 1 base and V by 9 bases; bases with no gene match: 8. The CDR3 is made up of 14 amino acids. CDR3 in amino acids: CATKIQGENTEAFF. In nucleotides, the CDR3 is TGCGCCACCAAAATACAGGGGGAGAACACTGAAGCTTTCTTT.

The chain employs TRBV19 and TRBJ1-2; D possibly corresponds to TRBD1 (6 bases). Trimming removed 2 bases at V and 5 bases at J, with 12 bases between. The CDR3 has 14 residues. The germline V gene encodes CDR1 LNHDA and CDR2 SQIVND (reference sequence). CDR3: CASSISRGIYGYTF. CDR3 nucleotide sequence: TGTGCCAGTAGTATAAGCAGGGGAATATATGGCTACACCTTC.

The CDR3 DNA reads TGCGCCAGCAGCTTTACCGGGACACACACCCCAGATACGCAGTATTTT. It translates to CASSFTGTHTPDTQYF. The chain uses TRBV5-1 and TRBJ2-3; a possible D gene is TRBD1 (6 bases). The germline V gene has CDR1 SGHRS and CDR2 YFSETQ. CDR3 length: 16 residues. The V end was cut by 2 bases, the J end by 4 bases, with 17 bases between.

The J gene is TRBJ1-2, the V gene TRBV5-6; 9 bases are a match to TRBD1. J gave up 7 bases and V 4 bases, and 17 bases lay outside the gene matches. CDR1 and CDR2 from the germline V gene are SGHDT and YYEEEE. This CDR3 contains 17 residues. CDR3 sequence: CASSLGGMTGTGFGYTF. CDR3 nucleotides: TGTGCCAGCAGCCTAGGGGGGATGACCGGGACAGGGTTTGGCTACACCTTC.

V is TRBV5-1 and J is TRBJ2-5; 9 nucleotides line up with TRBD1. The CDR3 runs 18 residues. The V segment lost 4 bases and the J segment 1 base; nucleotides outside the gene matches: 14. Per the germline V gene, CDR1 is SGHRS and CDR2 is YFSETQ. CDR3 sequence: CASSLDTLIQGAQETQYF. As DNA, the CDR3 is TGCGCCAGCAGCCTAGATACTCTCATACAGGGGGCCCAAGAGACCCAGTACTTC.

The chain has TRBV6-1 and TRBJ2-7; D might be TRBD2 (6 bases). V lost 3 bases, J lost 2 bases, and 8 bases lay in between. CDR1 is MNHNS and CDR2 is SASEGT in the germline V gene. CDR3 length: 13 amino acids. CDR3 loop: CASSEGLAYEQYF. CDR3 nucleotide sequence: TGTGCCAGCAGTGAGGGACTGGCCTACGAGCAGTACTTC.

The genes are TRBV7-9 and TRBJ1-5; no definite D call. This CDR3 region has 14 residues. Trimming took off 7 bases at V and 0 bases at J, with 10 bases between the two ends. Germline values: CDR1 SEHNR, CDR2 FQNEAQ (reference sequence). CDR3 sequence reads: CASNAGYSNQPQHF. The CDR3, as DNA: TGTGCCAGCAACGCGGGTTATAGCAATCAGCCCCAGCATTTT.

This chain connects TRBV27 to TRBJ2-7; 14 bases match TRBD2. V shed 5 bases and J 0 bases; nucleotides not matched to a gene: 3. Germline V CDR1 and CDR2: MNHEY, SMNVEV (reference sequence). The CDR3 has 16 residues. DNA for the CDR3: TGTGCCAGCAGTAAAGGGACTAGCGGGAGCTCCTACGAGCAGTACTTC. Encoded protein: CASSKGTSGSSYEQYF.

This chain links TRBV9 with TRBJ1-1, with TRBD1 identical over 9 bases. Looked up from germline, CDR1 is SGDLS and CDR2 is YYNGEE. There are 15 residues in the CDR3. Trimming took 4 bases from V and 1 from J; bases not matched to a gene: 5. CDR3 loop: CASSPRTGENTEAFF. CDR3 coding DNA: TGTGCCAGCAGCCCTCGGACAGGGGAGAACACTGAAGCTTTCTTT.

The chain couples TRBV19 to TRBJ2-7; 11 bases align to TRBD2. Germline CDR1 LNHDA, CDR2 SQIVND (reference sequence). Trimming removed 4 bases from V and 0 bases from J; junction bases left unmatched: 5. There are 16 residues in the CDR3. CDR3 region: CASSTTGTSGSYEQYF. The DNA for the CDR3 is TGTGCCAGTAGTACGACCGGGACTAGCGGCTCCTACGAGCAGTACTTC.

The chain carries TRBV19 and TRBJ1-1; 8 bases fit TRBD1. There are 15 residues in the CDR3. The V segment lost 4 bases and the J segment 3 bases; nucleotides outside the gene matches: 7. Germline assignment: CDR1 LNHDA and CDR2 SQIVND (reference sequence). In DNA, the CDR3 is TGTGCCAGTAGTAAATTGGACAGGGATCACACTGAAGCTTTCTTT. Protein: CASSKLDRDHTEAFF. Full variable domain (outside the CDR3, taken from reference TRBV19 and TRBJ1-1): DGGITQSPKYLFRKEGQNVTLSCEQNLNHDAMYWYRQDPGQGLRLIYYSQIVNDFQKGDIAEGYSVSREKKESFPLTVTSAQKNPTAFYLCASSKLDRDHTEAFFGQGTRLTVV.